The T cell receptor beta chain under discussion was sequenced for a study of Graves' ophthalmopathy and Graves' hyperthyroidism. Background on the study: The authors collected peripheral blood at initial diagnosis, before any treatment.

Diagnosis was based on clinical symptoms, serum thyroxine, TRAb, thyroid ultrasound and orbital computed tomography. The CDR3 consists of 13 residues. Germline lookup yields CDR1 SGHTA and CDR2 FQGNSA. Trimming left V 4 bases short and J 7 bases short, with 10 bases between. Beta-chain TCR CDR3 regions were amplified from RNA transcripts. HTBI primers were used in a first-round RT-PCR, which preceded a second-round multiplex PCR. TCRdb processed the multiplex PCR reads anew with MiXCR; each CDR3 protein has one entry. The sample shows tens of thousands of distinct CDR3 sequences, 45% to 55% of them seen only once. Note on this clonotype: Its cognate antigen is unknown.

Whole-study findings and limits: Most clonotypes expanded in thyroid above 0.001 frequency were present in blood too.

The rearrangement links TRBV7-2 to TRBJ1-4; possible D gene TRBD1, 5 bases. Sequenced input: peripheral blood. The source is an adult woman with Graves' ophthalmopathy. CDR3 in amino acids: CASSSSGVEKLFF. Written as DNA, the CDR3 is TGTGCCAGCAGCTCTTCGGGGGTTGAAAAACTGTTTTTT.